These T cell receptor beta chains were read from a single sample in a study of blood T cells in healthy people across ages. TCRdb re-derived calls from the 5' RACE reads in MiXCR, one entry per CDR3 protein. The sample contains around 1,800,000 distinct CDR3 sequences, roughly two fifths of which appear only once. Material: blood. The receptors here all came from a human donor in good health. CDR3s include the opening cysteine and the closing phenylalanine or tryptophan. The D gene is left open where the match is weak. Clone size appears in some rows only: once, few, many, or a class for an expanded clone.

>.|TRBJ2-1|.|TRBV2
TGTGCCAGCAATATAAGGGGCTACAATGAGCAGTTCTTC
CASNIRGYNEQFF
>.|TRBJ2-5|.|TRBV20-1
TGCAGTGCTCCCCGGACTCAAAATGAAGAGACCCAGTACTTC
CSAPRTQNEETQYF
>TRBD1|TRBJ2-7|.|TRBV20-1
TGCAGTGCCATCTTTCCGGGACAGGGGTCCTACGAGCAGTACTTC
CSAIFPGQGSYEQYF
>TRBD2|TRBJ2-5|.|TRBV2
TGTGCCAGTAACCCCATAGCGGGGGGCCAAGAGACCCAGTACTTC
CASNPIAGGQETQYF
>TRBD1|TRBJ1-4|.|TRBV6-1
TGTGCCACCGACAGGGAGCGCGATGAAAAACTGTTTTTT
CATDRERDEKLFF
>.|TRBJ2-3|.|TRBV20-1
TGCAGTGCTAGATATAGAGGGGGGAGGTCAGATACGCAGTATTTT
CSARYRGGRSDTQYF
>TRBD2|TRBJ2-3|.|TRBV7-8
TGTGCCAGCAGCTTAGGAGGCGGGGGATCGAATACGCAGTATTTT
CASSLGGGGSNTQYF
>.|TRBJ1-2|few|TRBV7-9
TGTGCCAGCAGCTCATCCTACAGGGCGAGCTACACCTTC
CASSSSYRASYTF
>TRBD2|TRBJ2-1|few|TRBV7-3
TGTGCCAGCAGCCCCCCGACCGGGCTAGCGGGGTTCAATGAGCAGTTCTTC
CASSPPTGLAGFNEQFF
>.|TRBJ2-6|.|TRBV29-1
TGCAGCGTTGAGGAGGGAAATGCTGGGGCCAACGTCCTGACTTTC
CSVEEGNAGANVLTF
>TRBD1|TRBJ1-1|.|TRBV7-2
TGTGCCAGCAGACCGGGACAGGTATTGAACACTAAAGCTTTCTTT
CASRPGQVLNTKAFF
>.|TRBJ2-3|.|TRBV29-1
TGCAGCGTTGAAGAGGGCAGGGGCGGGGATACGCAGTATTTT
CSVEEGRGGDTQYF
>.|TRBJ1-2|few|TRBV3-1
TGTGCCAGCAGCCAAGATATGGGGCAGGGAGGCGGCTACACCTTC
CASSQDMGQGGGYTF
>TRBD2|TRBJ2-3|.|TRBV20-1
TGCAGTGCTCGGGGGCGGGAGGGCACAGATACGCAGTATTTT
CSARGREGTDTQYF
>.|TRBJ2-3|few|TRBV5-1
TGCGCCAGCAAAGAGGGTAATCAGCAGTATTTT
CASKEGNQQYF
>.|TRBJ2-3|.|TRBV4-1
TGCGCCAGCAGCCCGGAGACAGGTATCCCCACAGATACGCAGTATTTT
CASSPETGIPTDTQYF
>.|TRBJ2-7|.|TRBV6-6
TGTGCCAGCAGTTACTCGAGGGCAGGGTTGAGTAACGAGCAGTACTTC
CASSYSRAGLSNEQYF
>TRBD2|TRBJ2-2|.|TRBV9
TGTGCCAGCAGGGAGACTAGCGGGAAGAACACCGGGGAGCTGTTTTTT
CASRETSGKNTGELFF
>TRBD2|TRBJ2-1|.|TRBV4-1
TGCGCCAGCAGCCAAGAGGGCACTAGCGGGGCGCACAATGAGCAGTTCTTC
CASSQEGTSGAHNEQFF
>.|TRBJ1-3|.|TRBV7-2
TGTGCCAGCAGCCGCCCGGGATCCAGAGTATCTGGAAACACCATATATTTT
CASSRPGSRVSGNTIYF
>TRBD1|TRBJ2-5|.|TRBV11-2
TGTGCCAGCAGCAGACAGGGAAAAGGAGAGACCCAGTACTTC
CASSRQGKGETQYF
>TRBD2|TRBJ2-3|.|TRBV7-2
TGTGCCAGCAGCCCCGTTTTCTCTAGCGGGGCAGATACGCAGTATTTT
CASSPVFSSGADTQYF
>.|TRBJ1-4|few|TRBV7-2
TGTGCCAGCAGCTTAGATGGGAGAAATAATGAAAAACTGTTTTTT
CASSLDGRNNEKLFF
>.|TRBJ1-3|.|TRBV2
TGTGCCAGCAGTGTCTATAGGAAGGGCTCTGGAAACACCATATATTTT
CASSVYRKGSGNTIYF
>TRBD1|TRBJ2-1|few|TRBV4-1
TGCGCCAGCAGCCAATCCTATTTCAGACAGGGAAGTTCCTACAATGAGCAGTTCTTC
CASSQSYFRQGSSYNEQFF
>.|TRBJ2-1|few|TRBV20-1
TGCAGTGCTAGAGGGCAGGCCTTTGGGCAGTTCTTC
CSARGQAFGQFF
>.|TRBJ2-3|many|TRBV7-8
TGTGCCAGCAGCTTATTGATTAGCCTGCGCCCAGATACGCAGTATTTT
CASSLLISLRPDTQYF
>TRBD1|TRBJ2-4|few|TRBV20-1
TGCAGTGCTCCCACAGGGGCATGGGCCAAAAACATTCAGTACTTC
CSAPTGAWAKNIQYF
>TRBD1|TRBJ2-3|.|TRBV12-3/TRBV12-4
TGTGCCAGCACCGGGGGACAGGGGGTTGAAGTGTTCACAGATACGCAGTATTTT
CASTGGQGVEVFTDTQYF
>TRBD2|TRBJ2-7|few|TRBV3-1
TGTGCCAGCAGCAAACAGCGGGAACCTTACGAGCAGTACTTC
CASSKQREPYEQYF
>.|TRBJ1-1|.|TRBV11-2
TGTGCCAGCAGCTGGACAGCGTACACTGAAGCTTTCTTT
CASSWTAYTEAFF
>.|TRBJ1-1|few|TRBV5-1
TGCGCCAGCAGCTTGTATGGACAGCGAAACACTGAAGCTTTCTTT
CASSLYGQRNTEAFF
>.|TRBJ2-1|.|TRBV10-3
TGTGCCATCAACAGGCCTGGGACGCCTTACAATGAGCAGTTCTTC
CAINRPGTPYNEQFF
>.|TRBJ2-7|.|TRBV3-1
TGTGCCAGCAGCCAAGAGTTCAGGGAAGGTGAGCAGTACTTC
CASSQEFREGEQYF
>.|TRBJ2-5|.|TRBV20-1
TGCAGTGCCCCCCAATTTGGGTTGGGAGGGACCCAGTACTTC
CSAPQFGLGGTQYF
>TRBD2|TRBJ2-5|few|TRBV6-1
TGTGCCAGCAGGACTAGCAGTAGAGGAGAGACCCAGTACTTC
CASRTSSRGETQYF